The source of this T cell receptor (beta chain) is a study of blood T cell repertoires in COVID-19. Sequenced by immunoSEQ multiplex PCR; TCRdb stores in-frame clones only, minus some. The sample includes under 300,000 clones, approximately 80% of them seen just once. With 5 bases removed from V and 2 bases from J, the gap between germline ends came to 25 bases. CDR1 SGHTA and CDR2 FQGNSA come from the germline V gene. The CDR3 totals 18 residues. The chain carries TRBV7-2 and TRBJ2-7; a weak D match, TRBD2 (6 bases). The receptor's source is a woman aged 18-29 years with acute or convalescent COVID-19. Source material: peripheral blood. In DNA, the CDR3 is TGTGCCAGCAGCCTCCCCCGGGACTCCCCCGGCGGCCCCTACGAGCAGTACTTC. It specifies CASSLPRDSPGGPYEQYF.